Below are 29 T cell receptor beta chains sequenced from a single sample in a study of T cells in Graves' hyperthyroidism and ophthalmopathy. From RNA transcripts, TCR beta CDR3 regions were amplified. The HTBI primer set was used in a first-round RT-PCR of the TCR CDR3. One entry per CDR3 protein results from TCRdb running MiXCR on the multiplex PCR reads. Among some 490,000 distinct CDR3 sequences listed, approximately 23% were seen once. Sequencing used blood. The receptors derive from a woman in her sixties or seventies with Graves' ophthalmopathy.

The chain links TRBV5-1 to TRBJ1-4; the match to TRBD1 covers 7 bases. CDR3 length: 14 residues. V lost 4 bases to trimming and J lost 4 bases; unmatched junction nucleotides: 4. The germline V gene encodes CDR1 SGHRS and CDR2 YFSETQ. CDR3 amino acids: CASSRQGINEKLFF. The CDR3 DNA is TGCGCCAGCAGCCGACAGGGTATTAATGAAAAACTGTTTTTT.

In this sample, this clonotype turned up a few times. The rearrangement uses TRBV5-1 and TRBJ1-6; TRBD1 matches 8 bases. V dropped 0 bases and J dropped 7; count of bases not matched to a gene: 3. Germline V gene lookup returns CDR1 SGHRS and CDR2 YFSETQ. The CDR3 runs to 15 residues. In nucleotides, the CDR3 is TGCGCCAGCAGCTTGGGACAGGGGAGGAATTCACCCCTCCACTTT. Encoded protein: CASSLGQGRNSPLHF.

This clonotype occurred many times. The genes are TRBV7-3 and TRBJ2-3; a possible D gene is TRBD2 (6 bases). Germline V lookup: CDR1 SGHTA, CDR2 FQGTGA. This CDR3 contains 16 residues. Trimming pared 5 bases from V and 0 bases from J, leaving 15 bases between. The CDR3 DNA follows: TGTGCCAGCAGCCCAAACTTAGCGGTTAGCACAGATACGCAGTATTTT. This sequence encodes CASSPNLAVSTDTQYF.

CDR3 DNA: TGCAGTGCTTCAGGGCAAGGGACCACAGATACGCAGTATTTT. Translating gives CSASGQGTTDTQYF. J is TRBJ2-3 and V is TRBV20-1; perhaps D is TRBD1 or TRBD2 (5 bases each). The CDR3 contains 14 residues. Per the germline V gene, CDR1 is DFQATT and CDR2 is SNEGSKA (reference sequence). Trimming cost V 5 bases and J 2 bases, with 14 bases left between them.

CDR3 amino acids: CASSRSGNRGNEQFF. CDR3 DNA sequence: TGTGCCAGCAGCCGCAGCGGGAACCGGGGAAATGAGCAGTTCTTC. The V call is TRBV3-1, the J call TRBJ2-1, with 7 nucleotides matching TRBD2. The CDR3 is 15 residues long. CDR1 and CDR2 from the germline V gene are LGHDT and YNNKEL (reference sequence). V was pared by 4 bases and J by 7 bases, with 10 bases of the junction left unmatched.

This clonotype showed up just a few times. This chain uses TRBV5-1 with TRBJ1-2; possibly TRBD1 for D (5 bases). The CDR3 covers 14 residues. CDR1 and CDR2 (germline): SGHRS, YFSETQ. Between the trimmed V and J ends, which lost 0 bases and 4 bases, there was a span of 10 bases. The CDR3 DNA reads as TGCGCCAGCAGCTTGGTTCCAGGGATCTATGGCTACACCTTC. It yields the protein CASSLVPGIYGYTF.

This chain connects TRBV15 to TRBJ1-4; 7 nucleotides match TRBD1. Germline lookup yields CDR1 LNHNV and CDR2 YYDKDF (reference sequence). V gave up 2 bases and J gave up 4 bases; unmatched junction bases: 4. The CDR3 length is 15 residues. CDR3 region: CATSRNRGINEKLFF. CDR3 DNA: TGTGCCACCAGCAGAAACAGGGGAATTAATGAAAAACTGTTTTTT.

This clonotype was seen more than once but under ten times. Only one base separates this from a far larger clonotype, so it likely reflects a read error. The V gene is TRBV12-3 or TRBV12-4, the J gene TRBJ2-5; D gene ambiguous. This CDR3 comprises 11 residues. V lost 3 bases and J 6 bases, leaving 5 bases between the germline ends. The CDR3 nucleotides are TGTGCCAGCAGTTTCGGAAAGACCCAGTACTTC. This gives the protein CASSFGKTQYF.

There are a few counts of this clonotype. The chain is built from TRBV10-3 and TRBJ2-3; D unresolved. The CDR3 totals 14 residues. Between the trimmed V and J ends, which lost 3 bases and 4 bases, there was a span of 11 bases. Germline V gene data show CDR1 as ENHRY and CDR2 as SYGVKD. CDR3 sequence (DNA): TGTGCCATCAGTGACGCGGTACGGTCAGATACGCAGTATTTT. Translated, it gives CAISDAVRSDTQYF.

The chain's CDR3 is CASSSPMTGVNTEAFF. The CDR3 nucleotides are TGCGCCAGCAGCTCGCCAATGACAGGGGTGAACACTGAAGCTTTCTTT. The rearrangement links TRBV5-1 to TRBJ1-1; the match to TRBD1 covers 8 bases. CDR3 size: 16 residues. Germline loops: CDR1 SGHRS, CDR2 YFSETQ. Trimming removed 3 bases from V and 0 bases from J; junction bases left unmatched: 7.

The chain couples TRBV19 to TRBJ2-2; 10 bases agree with TRBD1. The germline V gene encodes CDR1 LNHDA and CDR2 SQIVND (reference sequence). This CDR3 is built from 15 residues. Trimming at V came to 4 bases and at J to 7 bases, leaving 6 bases not matched to a gene. DNA of the CDR3: TGTGCCAGTAGTACCGGGACAGGGGTAGGCGGGGAGCTGTTTTTT. Translating gives CASSTGTGVGGELFF. The variable domain in full, with the rest retrieved from reference TRBV19 and TRBJ2-2, is DGGITQSPKYLFRKEGQNVTLSCEQNLNHDAMYWYRQDPGQGLRLIYYSQIVNDFQKGDIAEGYSVSREKKESFPLTVTSAQKNPTAFYLCASSTGTGVGGELFFGEGSRLTVL.

The chain has TRBV29-1 and TRBJ2-4, with D tentatively TRBD1 (5 bases). This CDR3 is 14 amino acids long. Germline CDR1 reads SQVTM; CDR2 reads ANQGSEA. V was shortened by 6 bases and J by 0 bases, with 12 bases between the two germline ends. CDR3 DNA: TGCAGCGTGATGACAGCATTAGCCAAAAACATTCAGTACTTC. It codes for CSVMTALAKNIQYF.

This clonotype was detected ten times or more. The rearrangement links TRBV10-3 to TRBJ1-2; D might be TRBD1 (5 bases). V lost 0 bases, J lost 4 bases, and 12 bases lay in between. CDR1 and CDR2 (germline): ENHRY, SYGVKD. The CDR3 runs 15 residues. The CDR3 region has the DNA TGTGCCATCAGTGAGTCAGGAGGGGCAGGCTATGGCTACACCTTC. It translates to CAISESGGAGYGYTF.

The chain carries TRBV5-1 and TRBJ2-1, with D possibly TRBD1 on 6 matching bases. Trimming removed 4 bases at V and 9 bases at J, with 11 bases between. Germline CDR1 reads SGHRS; CDR2 reads YFSETQ. The CDR3 covers 12 residues. The CDR3 sequence is CASSANRVEQFF. CDR3 coding DNA: TGCGCCAGCAGCGCCAACAGGGTTGAGCAGTTCTTC.

This clonotype was counted at least ten times. The chain employs TRBV27 and TRBJ1-2; TRBD1 matches at 8 bases. V lost 2 bases, J lost 4 bases, and 6 bases stayed unmatched. The CDR3 contains 15 residues. Germline V gene data show CDR1 as MNHEY and CDR2 as SMNVEV (reference sequence). The CDR3, as DNA: TGTGCCAGCAGTTTAGCAGGGGGCATCGGCTATGGCTACACCTTC. This gives the protein CASSLAGGIGYGYTF.

This clonotype was seen ten or more times. The chain is built from TRBV6-1 and TRBJ1-1, with unresolved D. CDR1 and CDR2 (germline): MNHNS, SASEGT. The CDR3 sequence is 14 residues long. V lost 5 bases to trimming and J lost 4 bases, with 14 bases between them. The CDR3, as DNA: TGTGCCAGCAGTTCCTTCCGAGGGCCCACTGAAGCTTTCTTT. This codes for CASSSFRGPTEAFF.

The chain is built from TRBV7-9 and TRBJ1-4; 7 nucleotides align to TRBD1. V lost 5 bases and J lost 5; bases outside the gene matches: 5. The V gene's germline CDR1 is SEHNR and CDR2 FQNEAQ (reference sequence). CDR3 length: 14 amino acids. In DNA, the CDR3 is TGTGCCAGCAGCCGGGACAGAGAAAATGAAAAACTGTTTTTT. Translation: CASSRDRENEKLFF.

The J gene is TRBJ1-2, the V gene TRBV30; D remains ambiguous. V dropped 3 bases and J dropped 4 bases, with 18 bases sitting between them. The germline CDR1 and CDR2 sequences are GTSNPN and SVGIG (reference sequence). The CDR3 is 15 residues long. The chain's CDR3 is CAWSVTPLHRYGYTF. The CDR3 DNA sequence: TGTGCCTGGAGCGTTACACCCCTCCACCGCTATGGCTACACCTTC.

This clonotype was counted between two and nine times. The junction departs from the called germline gene at one end, perhaps through a read error. The CDR3 spells CASSSTGDNLYGQYF. The DNA of the CDR3 is TGTGCCAGCAGCTCAACCGGGGATAACCTCTACGGGCAGTACTTC. The genes are TRBV28 and TRBJ2-7, with D possibly being TRBD2 (5 bases). The CDR3 has 15 amino acids. Germline V gene data show CDR1 as MDHEN and CDR2 as SYDVKM.

This clonotype showed up just once. Just one base apart from a much larger clone, this may be a read error. V gene TRBV11-2 combines with J gene TRBJ2-1; D is unclear. Trimming took 0 bases from V and 12 from J, leaving 12 bases between them. Per germline, CDR1 SGHAT and CDR2 FQNNGV. The CDR3 is 13 amino acids. This CDR3 is CASSLDRIGGQFF. The DNA for the CDR3 is TGTGCCAGCAGCTTAGATCGAATAGGTGGGCAGTTCTTC.

This clonotype turned up a few times. This sequence joins TRBV7-9 and TRBJ1-5, with TRBD1 matching over 10 bases. Per germline, CDR1 SEHNR and CDR2 FQNEAQ (reference sequence). Losses at the gene ends were 5 bases for V and 7 bases for J; bases not matched to a gene: 8. The CDR3 length is 15 residues. CDR3 nucleotides: TGTGCCAGCAGCCCAGTCGGGACAGGGGTCCAGCCCCAGCATTTT. This encodes CASSPVGTGVQPQHF.

The V call is TRBV7-6, the J call TRBJ1-3, with unresolved D. The germline gives CDR1 SGHVS, CDR2 FNYEAQ. There are 14 residues in the CDR3. V gave up 5 bases and J gave up 0 bases, with 8 bases separating them. In DNA form, the CDR3 reads TGTGCCAGCAGCGCGCAGATCTCTGGAAACACCATATATTTT. It specifies CASSAQISGNTIYF.

Only a few counts were recorded for this clonotype. J is TRBJ2-1 and V is TRBV5-1; D is perhaps TRBD2 (6 bases). The germline V gene encodes CDR1 SGHRS and CDR2 YFSETQ. There are 12 residues in the CDR3. V was clipped by 1 base and J by 13 bases, with 12 bases between them. CDR3 in amino acids: CASSLKQGGQFF. The CDR3 nucleotides read TGCGCCAGCAGCTTGAAGCAGGGAGGACAGTTCTTC.

As DNA, the CDR3 is TGTGCCAGCAGCGTGGGACTAGCGGCTAGCACAGATACGCAGTATTTT. This gives the protein CASSVGLAASTDTQYF. The rearrangement joins TRBV9 to TRBJ2-3, with TRBD2 identical over 11 bases. J was trimmed by 0 bases and V by 2 bases; bases with no gene match: 2. Germline CDR1 SGDLS, CDR2 YYNGEE. The CDR3 spans 16 residues.

The rearrangement links TRBV6-6 to TRBJ2-7; maybe TRBD2 (7 bases). Trimming pared 2 bases from V and 2 bases from J, leaving 19 bases between. CDR3 length equals 17 residues. Germline V gene lookup returns CDR1 MNHNY and CDR2 SVGAGI (reference sequence). CDR3 sequence: CASSYPIRGGDPYEQYF. The CDR3 DNA is TGTGCCAGCAGTTACCCCATCAGAGGGGGGGATCCCTACGAGCAGTACTTC.

This clonotype was observed a handful of times. The chain uses TRBV27 and TRBJ2-1, with 7 nucleotides matching TRBD2. V was clipped by 2 bases and J by 6 bases; unmatched bases: 13. Germline assignment: CDR1 MNHEY and CDR2 SMNVEV (reference sequence). The length of the CDR3 is 17 residues. CDR3 coding DNA: TGTGCCAGCAGTTTAAGGACTAGTTTACCCTCGAGCAATGAGCAGTTCTTC. Translated, it gives CASSLRTSLPSSNEQFF.

J is TRBJ2-7 and V is TRBV5-8; D is perhaps TRBD1 (5 bases). Germline-derived CDR1 and CDR2 are SGHTS and YDEGEE. V was shortened by 1 base and J by 3 bases, with 20 bases between the two germline ends. There are 17 residues in the CDR3. This CDR3 reads CASSLPRRPGRFYEQYF. In nucleotides, the CDR3 is TGTGCCAGCAGCTTGCCTCGCAGGCCAGGGCGCTTCTACGAGCAGTACTTC.

The rearrangement uses TRBV5-4 and TRBJ2-2, with a possible D match to TRBD2 (6 bases). The CDR3 has 16 amino acids. Germline values: CDR1 SGHNT, CDR2 YYREEE (reference sequence). Trimming cost V 5 bases and J 0 bases, with 14 bases left between them. CDR3 region: CASSRDLPPNTGELFF. CDR3 DNA sequence: TGTGCCAGCAGTCGGGACTTGCCTCCGAACACCGGGGAGCTGTTTTTT.

Only a few counts were recorded for this clonotype. This chain connects TRBV7-9 to TRBJ2-1, with TRBD2 matching 9 bases. Germline-derived CDR1 and CDR2 are SEHNR and FQNEAQ (reference sequence). There are 15 residues in the CDR3. V lost 1 base, J lost 7 bases, and 5 bases stayed unmatched. The DNA of the CDR3 is TGTGCCAGCAGCTTAGTCCGACTAGCGGAGAATGAGCAGTTCTTC. Translation gives CASSLVRLAENEQFF.